The next 9 T cell receptor beta chains were all read from a single sample in a study of shared clonotypes between healthy human individuals (TCRdb year 2020). The method behind the library was the immunoSEQ multiplex PCR assay. Here the immuneACCESS table is served through TCRdb, limited to in-frame sequences with V and J called. Missing clones are a known gap in these copies; in checked studies unresolved V genes cover under half, and the rest lacks a known reason. The sample has roughly 2,300,000 clones on record, about 90% of them singletons. The ten largest clonotypes hold approximately 0.41% of the sample. The sample consisted of naive CD4+ T cells from PBMCs. Read against the paper, the sample's cell subset or site label means: CD45RA+ positively selected. These receptors were taken from a man aged 18 to 29 in good health. Some clones in this sample may be carry-over from other donors' samples.

V is TRBV28 and J is TRBJ2-1; TRBD2 matches at 8 bases. CDR1 is MDHEN, CDR2 SYDVKM, per germline. This CDR3 is 17 amino acids long. The trim removed 2 bases at V and 0 bases at J, leaving 6 bases unmatched. The CDR3: CASSLPDAGGSYNEQFF. The CDR3 nucleotides are TGTGCCAGCAGTTTACCCGACGCGGGAGGCTCCTACAATGAGCAGTTCTTC.

The V and J genes are TRBV18 and TRBJ1-2, with a tentative D call TRBD1 (5 bases). The CDR3 is 14 residues long. Germline assignment: CDR1 KGHSH and CDR2 LQKENI. V was shortened by 2 bases and J by 5 bases, with 12 bases between the two germline ends. The CDR3 bases are TGTGCCAGCTCACCAGAAGGATGGGGGTATGGCTACACCTTC. This gives the protein CASSPEGWGYGYTF.

The V and J genes are TRBV29-1 and TRBJ2-7; D might be TRBD2 (6 bases). CDR3 size: 13 residues. Trimming stripped 4 bases from V and 6 bases from J, with 16 bases between. Looked up from germline, CDR1 is SQVTM and CDR2 is ANQGSEA. DNA for the CDR3: TGCAGCGTTGTGAGGGTGGGGGGAAGCGAGCAGTACTTC. This gives the protein CSVVRVGGSEQYF.

The V call is TRBV7-2, the J call TRBJ2-3, with D unresolved. V lost 5 bases and J 4 bases, leaving 16 bases between the germline ends. This CDR3 contains 15 residues. Germline V gene lookup returns CDR1 SGHTA and CDR2 FQGNSA. The CDR3 DNA reads TGTGCCAGCAGCCCAATATCTGGGCTGGCAGATACGCAGTATTTT. Translating it yields CASSPISGLADTQYF.

The V and J genes are TRBV18 and TRBJ1-1; D is undetermined. The CDR3 has 13 amino acids. CDR1 and CDR2 from the germline V gene are KGHSH and LQKENI. V shed 6 bases and J shed 2 bases, with 10 bases lying between them. The CDR3 here is CASSGQRNTEAFF. For the CDR3, the DNA is TGTGCCAGCTCCGGGCAGCGAAACACTGAAGCTTTCTTT.

In this sample, this clone turned up once. V is TRBV7-9 and J is TRBJ2-1, with D maybe TRBD1 (7 bases). Per the germline V gene, CDR1 is SEHNR and CDR2 is FQNEAQ (reference sequence). This CDR3 contains 13 residues. V dropped 2 bases and J dropped 15 bases, with 17 bases sitting between them. The chain's CDR3 is CASSLRAGGILFF. The CDR3 DNA reads TGTGCCAGCAGCTTAAGGGCAGGGGGGATTCTGTTCTTC.

The chain recombines TRBV19 with TRBJ2-7, with D possibly being TRBD1 or TRBD2 (6 bases each). Germline CDR1 LNHDA, CDR2 SQIVND (reference sequence). The CDR3 has 15 residues. The V end was cut by 7 bases, the J end by 4 bases, with 20 bases between. The CDR3 nucleotides read TGTGCCAGTACCCCGGGGGCAGGGCGGAGGTACGAGCAGTACTTC. As protein: CASTPGAGRRYEQYF. The full variable domain, rest sourced from reference TRBV19 and TRBJ2-7, is DGGITQSPKYLFRKEGQNVTLSCEQNLNHDAMYWYRQDPGQGLRLIYYSQIVNDFQKGDIAEGYSVSREKKESFPLTVTSAQKNPTAFYLCASTPGAGRRYEQYFGPGTRLTVT.

The count of this clone is one. The chain carries TRBV30 and TRBJ1-1; weak D call: TRBD1 (5 bases). The length of the CDR3 is 15 residues. V lost 3 bases and J 5 bases, leaving 19 bases between the germline ends. Germline CDR1 GTSNPN, CDR2 SVGIG (reference sequence). The CDR3 bases are TGTGCCTGGAGCGTGTTTGGGGGGGGTAAGACTGAAGCTTTCTTT. Protein sequence: CAWSVFGGGKTEAFF. Full variable domain (rest looked up from reference TRBV30 and TRBJ1-1): SQTIHQWPATLVQPVGSPLSLECTVEGTSNPNLYWYRQAAGRGLQLLFYSVGIGQISSEVPQNLSASRPQDRQFILSSKKLLLSDSGFYLCAWSVFGGGKTEAFFGQGTRLTVV.

The chain recombines TRBV18 with TRBJ2-1; weak D call: TRBD1 (6 bases). V was clipped by 4 bases and J by 10 bases, with 20 bases between them. This CDR3 is 15 amino acids long. Germline values: CDR1 KGHSH, CDR2 LQKENI. The CDR3 region is CASSRAQGSEGEQFF. The CDR3 nucleotides read TGTGCCAGCTCACGAGCACAGGGATCGGAAGGGGAGCAGTTCTTC.